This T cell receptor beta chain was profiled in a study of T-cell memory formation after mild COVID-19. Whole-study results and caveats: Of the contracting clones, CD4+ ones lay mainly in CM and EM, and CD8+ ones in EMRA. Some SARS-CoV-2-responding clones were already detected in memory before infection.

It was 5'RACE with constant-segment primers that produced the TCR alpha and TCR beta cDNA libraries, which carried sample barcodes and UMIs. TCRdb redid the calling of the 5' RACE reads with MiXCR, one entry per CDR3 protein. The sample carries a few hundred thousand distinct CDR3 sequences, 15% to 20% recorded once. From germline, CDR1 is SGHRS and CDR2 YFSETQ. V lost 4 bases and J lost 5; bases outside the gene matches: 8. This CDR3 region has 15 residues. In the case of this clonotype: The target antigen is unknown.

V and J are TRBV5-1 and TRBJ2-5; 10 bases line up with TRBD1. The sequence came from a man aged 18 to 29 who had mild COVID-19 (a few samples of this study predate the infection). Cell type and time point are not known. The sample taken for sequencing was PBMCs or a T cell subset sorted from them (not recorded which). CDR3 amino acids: CASSPGTGESETQYF. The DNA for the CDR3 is TGCGCCAGCAGCCCTGGGACAGGGGAGAGCGAGACCCAGTACTTC.